The present entry profiles one T cell receptor beta chain with its context. Its antigen remains unknown. HTBI primers from iRepertoire and Arm-PCR of CDR3 regions yielded the TCR beta libraries. MiXCR, applied by TCRdb to the multiplex PCR reads, yields one record per CDR3 protein. The sample has about 540,000 distinct CDR3 sequences; 13% are singletons. The germline V gene has CDR1 SEHNR and CDR2 FQNEAQ (reference sequence). The CDR3 contains 15 residues. J was trimmed by 6 bases and V by 2 bases; bases with no gene match: 4. Time point here: newly diagnosed GD, antithyroid drugs for less than 3 months. PBMC RNA was the source of the TCR library. This entry is derived from a study of regulatory T cells in long-lasting Graves disease. About the research overall: Under 3 months of antithyroid drugs had been taken by newly diagnosed Graves' patients.

Study observations and caveats: Study of thyroid tissue was not done, with only peripheral blood studied.

The sample was also linked to a second study, of T cells in Graves' hyperthyroidism and ophthalmopathy.

The chain employs TRBV7-9 and TRBJ2-2; 9 bases match TRBD2. The sample in question was peripheral blood mononuclear cells (PBMCs), obtained at new diagnosis, from a patient treated with antithyroid drugs. This clonotype was obtained from a man aged 30-40 years with Graves disease. In nucleotides, the CDR3 is TGTGCCAGCAGCTTACTAGCGGGACGACCCGGGGAGCTGTTTTTT. It encodes CASSLLAGRPGELFF.